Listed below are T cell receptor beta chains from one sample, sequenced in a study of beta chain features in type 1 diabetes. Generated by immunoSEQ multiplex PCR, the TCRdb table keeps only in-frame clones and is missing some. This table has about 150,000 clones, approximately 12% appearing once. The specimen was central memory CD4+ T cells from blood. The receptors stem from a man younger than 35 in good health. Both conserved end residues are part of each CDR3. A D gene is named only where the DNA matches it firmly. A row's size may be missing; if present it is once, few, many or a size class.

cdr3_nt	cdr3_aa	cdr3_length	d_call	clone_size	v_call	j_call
TGTGCCAGCTCACTTACCATGTACAGGGCTGGGGACACTGAAGCTTTCTTT	CASSLTMYRAGDTEAFF	17	.	.	TRBV18	TRBJ1-1
TGTGCCACCCGGGACAGGGTGTATTCCTCCTACGAGCAGTACTTC	CATRDRVYSSYEQYF	15	TRBD1	.	TRBV6-5	TRBJ2-7
TGTGCCAGCAGCTTTGTCCTAGCGACAGATACGCAGTATTTT	CASSFVLATDTQYF	14	.	few	TRBV11-1	TRBJ2-3
TGCAGTGCTAGGGACAGGGAAAAACTGTTTTTT	CSARDREKLFF	11	TRBD1	few	TRBV20-1	TRBJ1-4
TGTGCCAGCTCACTCTTAGACAGGAACCTCAACTATGGCTACACCTTC	CASSLLDRNLNYGYTF	16	.	.	TRBV18	TRBJ1-2
TGTGCCAGCAGTTTTTCTCGGACCCCCCCTAACACTGAAGCTTTCTTT	CASSFSRTPPNTEAFF	16	.	.	TRBV28	TRBJ1-1
TGTGCCAGCAGCCAAGGGCACAGCGACAATGAGCAGTTCTTC	CASSQGHSDNEQFF	14	.	.	TRBV4-2	TRBJ2-1
TGTGCCAGCTCACCCGGGACCCAGTACGAGCAGTACTTC	CASSPGTQYEQYF	13	.	.	TRBV18	TRBJ2-7
TGTGCCAGCAGTGTGGCGGCAGATAATGAAAAACTGTTTTTT	CASSVAADNEKLFF	14	.	.	TRBV25-1	TRBJ1-4
TGCGCCAGCAGCCCCACCGACAGATTTAATCAGCCCCAGCATTTT	CASSPTDRFNQPQHF	15	.	many	TRBV4-1	TRBJ1-5
TGTGCCAGCAGTTACTTTGGCCAGGGATACTACGAGCAGTACTTC	CASSYFGQGYYEQYF	15	.	.	TRBV6-6	TRBJ2-7
TGTGCCAGCAGCCAAACCTCCTACGAGCAGTACTTC	CASSQTSYEQYF	12	.	.	TRBV14	TRBJ2-7
TGTGCCAGCAGCAAAGGGAGAGAAGGGAAGTACCAAGAGACCCAGTACTTC	CASSKGREGKYQETQYF	17	.	.	TRBV21-1	TRBJ2-5
TGTGCCAGCGCTCACAAACCGCAGAGCTCCTACGAGCAGTACTTC	CASAHKPQSSYEQYF	15	.	.	TRBV6-1	TRBJ2-7